This T cell receptor (beta chain) was found in a study of response to subunit inactivated influenza vaccine. MiXCR, run by TCRdb on the RT-PCR reads, gives a single entry per CDR3 protein. The sample consists of about 500,000 distinct CDR3 sequences, 15% to 20% of them appearing once. Study-level points and caveats: Few new T cells, the authors suggested, are recruited by each seasonal influenza vaccination.

In germline, CDR1 is SGHAT, CDR2 FQDESV (reference sequence). This CDR3 has 15 residues. After removal of 3 bases from V and 3 bases from J, the junction contained 4 bases not matched to a gene. This clonotype turned up a few times. Its antigen is undetermined. V usage is TRBV11-1 and J usage is TRBJ2-1, with TRBD1 identical over 8 bases. This receptor was identified in a man aged 45 to 75 who received an inactivated influenza vaccine. The material was CD4+ T cells sorted from PBMCs, obtained less than 30 months after vaccination. The CDR3 nucleotides are TGTGCCAGCAGCTTTGACAGGGGAATCTACAATGAGCAGTTCTTC. Translation gives CASSFDRGIYNEQFF.